These 28 T cell receptor beta chains were all obtained from the same sample, sequenced in a study of cytomegalovirus exposure and HLA in healthy donors. The PCR employed 60 Vbeta primers together with 13 Jbeta primers. The data were produced by immunoSEQ multiplex PCR, yet TCRdb's version contains in-frame clones alone and is incomplete. This table has roughly 200,000 clones, about 80% appearing once. The sequencing input was PBMCs. These receptors were obtained from a man aged 35 to 55 in good health and CMV-seropositive.

This chain joins TRBV5-1 and TRBJ2-1, with D perhaps matching TRBD2 (6 bases). This CDR3 is built from 17 residues. Germline V CDR1 and CDR2: SGHRS, YFSETQ. The V gene lost 2 bases and the J gene lost 6 bases, with 21 bases spanning the gap. The CDR3 here is CASSFYRTSLSPNEQFF. CDR3 bases: TGCGCCAGCAGCTTTTATCGAACTAGCCTCAGCCCCAATGAGCAGTTCTTC.

The chain recombines TRBV9 with TRBJ2-3; 11 positions agree with TRBD2. The germline gives CDR1 SGDLS, CDR2 YYNGEE. This CDR3 region has 16 residues. V was clipped by 4 bases and J by 0 bases; unmatched bases: 4. The CDR3 DNA reads as TGTGCCAGCAGCCTCCGACTAGCGGGAAGCACAGATACGCAGTATTTT. Translation: CASSLRLAGSTDTQYF.

This clone has just a few counts. The J gene is TRBJ2-1, the V gene TRBV16; TRBD1 might be the D (5 bases). V gave up 4 bases and J gave up 6 bases, with 7 bases separating them. Germline V gives CDR1 KGHSY, CDR2 FQNENV. The CDR3 runs to 12 residues. CDR3 sequence reads: CASSPGFNEQFF. The CDR3, as DNA: TGTGCCAGCAGCCCAGGGTTCAATGAGCAGTTCTTC.

The chain combines TRBV4-2 with TRBJ2-2; 7 bases line up with TRBD2. Germline CDR1 is LGHNA and CDR2 is YNFKEQ. This CDR3 spans 15 amino acids. V trimming: 6 bases; J trimming: 2 bases; junction bases outside the gene matches: 6. DNA of the CDR3: TGTGCCAGCAGAAGTGCGGGGGACAACACCGGGGAGCTGTTTTTT. It translates to CASRSAGDNTGELFF.

Concerning this clone itself: Its ends do not fully match the called genes, so a read error is possible. This chain joins TRBV10-3 and TRBJ1-1, with 8 bases fitting TRBD1. Germline CDR1 is ENHRY and CDR2 is SYGVKD. The CDR3 is made up of 15 amino acids. CDR3 sequence reads: CASSEPPDRGTEAFF. The CDR3 DNA follows: TGTGCCAGCAGTGAGCCACCCGACAGGGGCACTGAAGCTTTCTTT.

V and J are TRBV19 and TRBJ2-5, with D tentatively TRBD2 (6 bases). The germline V gene has CDR1 LNHDA and CDR2 SQIVND (reference sequence). The germline V and J ends were trimmed by 4 bases and 1 base, with 16 bases remaining between them. There are 16 residues in the CDR3. In DNA form, the CDR3 reads TGTGCCAGTAGTAGCCCCGGGGGATGGGGCCAAGAGACCCAGTACTTC. It translates to CASSSPGGWGQETQYF.

The CDR3 reads CASSSGLSGGNTIYF. CDR3 in DNA: TGCGCCAGCAGTTCAGGGCTTTCTGGAGGAAACACCATATATTTT. J is TRBJ1-3 and V is TRBV10-1; weak D call: TRBD1 (5 bases). Trimming stripped 5 bases from V and 4 bases from J, with 15 bases between. CDR1 is WNHNN and CDR2 is SYGVQD in the germline V gene (reference sequence). The CDR3 length is 15 residues.

CDR3 sequence reads: CASSPTSGSSTDTQYF. As DNA, the CDR3 is TGCGCCAGCAGCCCAACTAGCGGATCCAGCACAGATACGCAGTATTTT. V usage is TRBV5-1 and J usage is TRBJ2-3; 8 bases are shared with TRBD2. V shed 4 bases, J shed 0 bases, and the junction held 7 bases outside the gene matches. Germline V gene data show CDR1 as SGHRS and CDR2 as YFSETQ. This CDR3 spans 16 amino acids.

The chain has TRBV5-1 and TRBJ2-7; D might be TRBD1 (5 bases). Trimming left V 1 base short and J 4 bases short, with 12 bases between. This CDR3 has 14 amino acids. The germline gives CDR1 SGHRS, CDR2 YFSETQ. CDR3 nucleotide sequence: TGCGCCAGCAGCTTGCAGTCCCGACAGTACGAGCAGTACTTC. Residues: CASSLQSRQYEQYF.

This CDR3 is CASSLGLAGGRTIETQYF. CDR3 bases: TGTGCCAGCAGCTTGGGGCTAGCGGGAGGGAGGACGATAGAGACCCAGTACTTC. The rearrangement links TRBV5-6 to TRBJ2-5, with 12 bases fitting TRBD2. V lost 0 bases and J lost 4; bases outside the gene matches: 10. This CDR3 is 18 amino acids long. The germline V gene encodes CDR1 SGHDT and CDR2 YYEEEE.

This clone was recorded a few times. The chain has TRBV4-2 and TRBJ2-7; weak D call: TRBD2 (6 bases). Trimming took 0 bases from V and 2 from J, leaving 17 bases between them. The germline gives CDR1 LGHNA, CDR2 YNFKEQ. CDR3 length: 17 amino acids. CDR3 loop: CASSQEGGPLATYEQYF. Here the CDR3 DNA reads TGTGCCAGCAGCCAAGAGGGGGGTCCACTAGCCACCTACGAGCAGTACTTC.

The V call is TRBV28, the J call TRBJ2-7; 9 positions match TRBD1. This CDR3 has 14 residues. The V gene's germline CDR1 is MDHEN and CDR2 SYDVKM. Germline trimming cut 4 bases from V and 7 bases from J; bases unmatched to any gene: 8. The CDR3 reads CASSSHRGLWEQYF. The CDR3 DNA reads as TGTGCCAGCAGTTCCCACAGGGGGCTGTGGGAGCAGTACTTC.

The gene calls are TRBV7-8 and TRBJ1-2; a weak D match, TRBD1 (5 bases). CDR3 length: 14 amino acids. V was trimmed by 8 bases and J by 0 bases, leaving 13 bases between them. Germline V gives CDR1 SGHVS, CDR2 FQNEAQ. CDR3 nucleotides: TGTGCCAGCTCCAGGGTGGGAACTAACTATGGCTACACCTTC. Amino acid sequence: CASSRVGTNYGYTF.

This chain joins TRBV5-8 and TRBJ1-6; D not resolved. V was pared by 3 bases and J by 9 bases, with 13 bases between. CDR3 length: 14 amino acids. CDR1 and CDR2 from the germline V gene are SGHTS and YDEGEE. The CDR3 DNA reads TGTGCCAGCAGCTCGCCGGGTCTGGGTTCACCCCTCCACTTT. Translated, it gives CASSSPGLGSPLHF.

This chain joins TRBV10-2 and TRBJ2-5; D not certain. Germline V gene sequence: CDR1 WSHSY, CDR2 SAAADI. The CDR3 is made up of 14 amino acids. The V and J ends lost 6 bases and 5 bases respectively, with 16 bases between them. CDR3 loop: CASSDRSRQETQYF. CDR3 bases: TGCGCCAGCAGCGACCGTAGCCGTCAGGAGACCCAGTACTTC.

The chain employs TRBV4-1 and TRBJ2-5, with TRBD2 matching over 7 bases. CDR1 and CDR2 (germline): MGHRA, YSYEKL. The CDR3 consists of 15 residues. The trim removed 0 bases at V and 2 bases at J, leaving 3 bases unmatched. The CDR3 spells CASSQDGGIQETQYF. CDR3 DNA sequence: TGCGCCAGCAGCCAAGACGGGGGGATTCAAGAGACCCAGTACTTC.

The CDR3 sequence: CASSQDPASEGTQYF. CDR3 coding DNA: TGCGCCAGCAGCCAAGACCCCGCATCCGAGGGCACCCAGTACTTC. This chain links TRBV4-3 with TRBJ2-5, with D maybe TRBD2 (5 bases). This CDR3 is 15 amino acids long. CDR1 is LGHNA, CDR2 YSLEER, per germline. Trimming took 0 bases from V and 8 from J, leaving 16 bases between them.

Concerning this clone: Relative to the germline gene, one junction end is altered; a read error may explain this. The chain recombines TRBV7-2 with TRBJ2-7, with TRBD2 matching 10 bases. The CDR3 runs to 15 residues. Germline-derived CDR1 and CDR2 are SGHTA and FQGNSA. CDR3 sequence (DNA): TGTGCCAGCAGCTTCATTGGTGGTTGGCTAGCGGGAGACGCCTTC. This gives the protein CASSFIGGWLAGDAF.

The J gene is TRBJ2-6, the V gene TRBV4-2; 10 bases fit TRBD2. CDR1 is LGHNA, CDR2 YNFKEQ, per germline. The J segment lost 2 bases and the V segment lost 4 bases, leaving 2 bases of the junction unmatched. The length of the CDR3 is 16 residues. The CDR3 DNA is TGTGCCAGCAGCCCCACTAGCGGGGCTGGGGCCAACGTCCTGACTTTC. Translated: CASSPTSGAGANVLTF.

This clone was recorded only once. This chain connects TRBV5-1 to TRBJ1-5, with 9 bases aligning to TRBD1. CDR3 length: 14 amino acids. Germline loops: CDR1 SGHRS, CDR2 YFSETQ. The ends lost 4 bases at V and 6 bases at J; junction bases unmatched: 5. The CDR3 sequence is CASSPGTGPQPQHF. CDR3 in DNA: TGCGCCAGCAGCCCCGGGACAGGGCCTCAGCCCCAGCATTTT.

This clone was detected only a few times. This chain connects TRBV4-3 to TRBJ2-7; D remains unclear. The V end lost 1 base, the J end lost 1 base, and 11 bases lay between the germline ends. Germline V gene sequence: CDR1 LGHNA, CDR2 YSLEER. The CDR3 has 15 residues. The CDR3 reads CASSQAVLGSYEQYF. As DNA, the CDR3 is TGCGCCAGCAGCCAAGCCGTCCTAGGTTCCTACGAGCAGTACTTC.

J is TRBJ1-2 and V is TRBV5-1, with TRBD1 matching 8 bases. Trimming removed 4 bases from V and 0 bases from J; junction bases left unmatched: 5. Germline lookup yields CDR1 SGHRS and CDR2 YFSETQ. The CDR3 runs to 15 residues. DNA of the CDR3: TGCGCCAGCAGCATACAGGGGGAACCTAACTATGGCTACACCTTC. It is translated as CASSIQGEPNYGYTF.

This clone was recorded a few times. V gene TRBV2 combines with J gene TRBJ2-3; 9 bases are shared with TRBD2. Germline V gene data show CDR1 as SNHLY and CDR2 as FYNNEI. J was trimmed by 2 bases and V by 6 bases; bases with no gene match: 9. This CDR3 contains 16 residues. The CDR3 loop is CASRIAGVGNTDTQYF. The CDR3 DNA reads TGTGCCAGCAGGATAGCGGGAGTAGGGAACACAGATACGCAGTATTTT.

The CDR3 coding sequence is TGTGCCAGCACAGACAGCTACGAGCAGTACTTC. Its translation: CASTDSYEQYF. The V call is TRBV6-1, the J call TRBJ2-7, with D perhaps TRBD1 (5 bases). Trimming removed 7 bases from V and 3 bases from J, with 7 bases in between. This CDR3 region has 11 residues. Looked up from germline, CDR1 is MNHNS and CDR2 is SASEGT.

The genes are TRBV19 and TRBJ2-7; 9 bases are a match to TRBD2. V lost 6 bases, J lost 7 bases, and 10 bases stayed unmatched. There are 14 residues in the CDR3. Germline lookup yields CDR1 LNHDA and CDR2 SQIVND (reference sequence). The CDR3 DNA reads as TGTGCCAGTAGCTTAGCGGGAGTTCCGGGTGAGCAGTACTTC. Translation gives CASSLAGVPGEQYF.

The genes are TRBV15 and TRBJ2-7; D might be TRBD1 (6 bases). V was cut by 5 bases and J by 3 bases, with 14 bases left in between. Germline V gene sequence: CDR1 LNHNV, CDR2 YYDKDF (reference sequence). The CDR3 length is 14 residues. The CDR3 loop reads CATSLRRDNYEQYF. CDR3 DNA: TGTGCCACCAGCTTGCGCCGGGACAACTACGAGCAGTACTTC.

The chain is built from TRBV19 and TRBJ2-7; D possibly corresponds to TRBD1 (6 bases). The V end lost 4 bases, the J end lost 2 bases, and 12 bases lay between the germline ends. Germline CDR1 reads LNHDA; CDR2 reads SQIVND (reference sequence). The CDR3 is 14 residues long. The CDR3 bases are TGTGCCAGTAGTAGGGGGCCTGGGGCCTACGAGCAGTACTTC. The encoded protein is CASSRGPGAYEQYF.

V and J are TRBV6-5 and TRBJ1-6, with a possible D match to TRBD1 (6 bases). The V end was cut by 4 bases, the J end by 6 bases, with 10 bases between. CDR3 length: 14 amino acids. Germline CDR1 MNHEY, CDR2 SVGAGI. DNA of the CDR3: TGTGCCAGCAGTTCCGGACAGTTTAATTCACCCCTCCACTTT. It specifies CASSSGQFNSPLHF.